Following are 22 T cell receptor beta chains from one sample sequenced in a study of T cells in Graves' hyperthyroidism and ophthalmopathy. RNA transcripts served as the template for amplifying TCR beta CDR3 regions. A first-round RT-PCR of the TCR CDR3 used the HTBI primer set. TCRdb re-analysed the multiplex PCR reads in MiXCR, keeping a single row per CDR3 protein. The sample has 550,000 to 650,000 distinct CDR3 sequences, over 11% seen once. Input material: blood. Receptors originate from a woman aged 30 to 39 with Graves' hyperthyroidism that later progressed to Graves' ophthalmopathy.

The V call is TRBV5-1, the J call TRBJ1-2; D remains ambiguous. This CDR3 spans 13 amino acids. Trimming took 2 bases from V and 6 from J, leaving 11 bases between them. Germline CDR1 reads SGHRS; CDR2 reads YFSETQ. In DNA form, the CDR3 reads TGCGCCAGCAGCTTTATATCGGGCGATGGCTACACCTTC. Encoded protein: CASSFISGDGYTF.

With regard to this clonotype: Just one base apart from a much larger clone, this may be a read error. The chain is built from TRBV20-1 and TRBJ2-7, with D unclear. This CDR3 is built from 11 residues. V lost 4 bases, J lost 1 base, and 5 bases lay in between. Germline V gene lookup returns CDR1 DFQATT and CDR2 SNEGSKA (reference sequence). The CDR3 here is CSAILSYEQYV. In DNA form, the CDR3 reads TGCAGTGCTATCCTTTCCTACGAGCAGTACGTC.

This clonotype showed up many times. V gene TRBV5-6 combines with J gene TRBJ1-2, with D hard to call. V was trimmed by 0 bases and J by 4 bases, leaving 16 bases between them. From germline, CDR1 is SGHDT and CDR2 YYEEEE. The CDR3 contains 16 residues. The CDR3 is CASSLAGLTATYGYTF. CDR3 nucleotide sequence: TGTGCCAGCAGCTTGGCCGGGTTAACAGCCACCTATGGCTACACCTTC.

This clonotype was counted a few times. This chain links TRBV10-3 with TRBJ2-1, with a tentative D call TRBD1 (5 bases). V was clipped by 6 bases and J by 2 bases, with 11 bases between them. Germline V CDR1 and CDR2: ENHRY, SYGVKD. The CDR3 spans 14 residues. The CDR3 region is CAIRGQGAYNEQFF. CDR3 DNA sequence: TGTGCCATCAGAGGGCAGGGCGCCTACAATGAGCAGTTCTTC.

This clonotype was counted ten times or more. V is TRBV12-3 or TRBV12-4 and J is TRBJ1-2; the match to TRBD1 covers 7 bases. The CDR3 length is 15 residues. The V and J ends lost 5 bases and 3 bases, in that order; junction bases with no gene match: 9. The CDR3 DNA reads TGTGCCAGCAGTCTTAAGACAGGGCCCGACTATGGCTACACCTTC. Its translation: CASSLKTGPDYGYTF.

This clonotype was seen a handful of times. The chain has TRBV7-2 and TRBJ2-5, with D perhaps matching TRBD1 (6 bases). Looked up from germline, CDR1 is SGHTA and CDR2 is FQGNSA. The V gene lost 4 bases and the J gene lost 5 bases, with 17 bases spanning the gap. CDR3 length: 15 residues. The CDR3 DNA sequence: TGTGCCAGCAGCTGGACTCTAGGGGGAGACGAGACCCAGTACTTC. The encoded protein is CASSWTLGGDETQYF. The full variable domain, in which reference TRBV7-2 and TRBJ2-5 provide the parts outside the CDR3, is GAGVSQSPSNKVTEKGKDVELRCDPISGHTALYWYRQSLGQGLEFLIYFQGNSAPDKSGLPSDRFSAERTGGSVSTLTIQRTQQEDSAVYLCASSWTLGGDETQYFGPGTRLLVL.

The table lists this clonotype with many counts. The V call is TRBV2, the J call TRBJ1-5; D call uncertain. The CDR3 covers 12 residues. V lost 5 bases and J lost 1, with 3 bases in between. In germline, CDR1 is SNHLY, CDR2 FYNNEI. For the CDR3, the DNA is TGTGCCAGCAGTTTGAGCAATCAGCCCCAGCATTTT. It specifies CASSLSNQPQHF.

A note on this clonotype: Just one base apart from a much larger clone, this may be a read error. This rearrangement joins TRBV20-1 to TRBJ2-5, with 7 bases lining up with TRBD2. The CDR3 is made up of 17 amino acids. Germline V gives CDR1 DFQATT, CDR2 SNEGSKA (reference sequence). CDR3 nucleotides: TGCAGTGCTAGGGGGGGGGGTAAGGGGTCCCGGAGAGAGACCCAGTGCTTC. Protein product: CSARGGGKGSRRETQCF.

The chain employs TRBV24-1 and TRBJ2-5; TRBD2 might be the D (6 bases). Germline V gene sequence: CDR1 KGHDR, CDR2 SFDVKD. V lost 5 bases to trimming and J lost 1 base, with 13 bases between them. The CDR3 has 15 amino acids. As DNA, the CDR3 is TGTGCCACCAGTGCTCGACCCGGGGGCCAAGAGACCCAGTACTTC. Encoded protein: CATSARPGGQETQYF.

This clonotype appeared many times. The CDR3 is CASSTRDSNSPLHF. In nucleotides, the CDR3 is TGTGCCAGCAGTACCCGGGACAGTAATTCACCCCTCCACTTT. V is TRBV6-1 and J is TRBJ1-6, with TRBD1 matching 7 bases. CDR3 length: 14 residues. Per germline, CDR1 MNHNS and CDR2 SASEGT. Trimming removed 5 bases from V and 6 bases from J; junction bases left unmatched: 4.

This clonotype was counted only a few times. The chain recombines TRBV10-3 with TRBJ1-4, with D possibly matching TRBD1 (5 bases). Germline values: CDR1 ENHRY, CDR2 SYGVKD. V was clipped by 4 bases and J by 7 bases, with 13 bases between them. The CDR3 is made up of 14 amino acids. The CDR3 bases are TGTGCCATCAGTGGGACAACGTCGGGTGAAAAACTGTTTTTT. It yields the protein CAISGTTSGEKLFF.

The chain has TRBV9 and TRBJ2-1; TRBD1 matches 9 bases. This CDR3 contains 19 residues. V trimming: 3 bases; J trimming: 3 bases; junction bases outside the gene matches: 16. Germline V gene sequence: CDR1 SGDLS, CDR2 YYNGEE. The CDR3 protein is CASSAPTGGGRGYYNEQFF. Written as DNA, the CDR3 is TGTGCCAGCAGCGCACCGACAGGGGGAGGTCGGGGATACTACAATGAGCAGTTCTTC.

V and J are TRBV19 and TRBJ1-5; D is possibly TRBD1 (6 bases). Germline V gene lookup returns CDR1 LNHDA and CDR2 SQIVND (reference sequence). V was cut by 6 bases and J by 5 bases, with 17 bases left in between. The CDR3 is made up of 15 amino acids. CDR3 DNA: TGTGCCAGTAGACCAGGGGAGGGGGTTTATCAGCCCCAGCATTTT. Translated, it gives CASRPGEGVYQPQHF. The whole variable domain, filled in from reference TRBV19 and TRBJ1-5, reads DGGITQSPKYLFRKEGQNVTLSCEQNLNHDAMYWYRQDPGQGLRLIYYSQIVNDFQKGDIAEGYSVSREKKESFPLTVTSAQKNPTAFYLCASRPGEGVYQPQHFGDGTRLSIL.

With respect to this clonotype: A read error may be the cause here, since a much bigger clone is one base away. This chain connects TRBV12-3 or TRBV12-4 to TRBJ1-5; D remains unclear. Trimming took off 7 bases at V and 7 bases at J, with 17 bases between the two ends. The CDR3 is 14 amino acids. The CDR3 nucleotides read TGTGCCAGCAATGGACCGAGTGTAGCGCAGCCCCAGCATTTT. This translates into CASNGPSVAQPQHF.

This clonotype was detected many times. J is TRBJ1-3 and V is TRBV28; D is uncertain. V shed 3 bases and J shed 4 bases, with 10 bases lying between them. Germline CDR1 is MDHEN and CDR2 is SYDVKM. The CDR3 has 14 residues. CDR3 in DNA: TGTGCCAGCAGTTTGTTTGGGTCGGGAAACACCATATATTTT. Translating it yields CASSLFGSGNTIYF.

In regard to this clonotype: A much larger clone lies one base from this, so it may be a read error. V usage is TRBV3-1 and J usage is TRBJ2-7; the D is unclear. CDR3 length: 13 amino acids. CDR1 and CDR2 from the germline V gene are LGHDT and YNNKEL (reference sequence). CDR3 sequence (DNA): TGTGCCAGCTGCCAAACCAGTGCGATCGCGCAGTACTTC. Its translation is CASCQTSAIAQYF.

This clonotype turned up a few times. V usage is TRBV5-1 and J usage is TRBJ1-3; D might be TRBD1 (5 bases). The V end was cut by 2 bases, the J end by 0 bases, with 9 bases between. The CDR3 length is 15 residues. Germline V gene data show CDR1 as SGHRS and CDR2 as YFSETQ. The CDR3 reads CASSLDSLSGNTIYF. CDR3 DNA: TGCGCCAGCAGCTTAGACAGCCTCTCTGGAAACACCATATATTTT.

This clonotype was counted at least ten times. The rearrangement links TRBV7-9 to TRBJ2-7; 8 positions agree with TRBD2. Germline V gene data show CDR1 as SEHNR and CDR2 as FQNEAQ (reference sequence). The junction had 8 bases not matched to a gene; V was cut back by 5 bases and J by 5 bases. The CDR3 runs 14 residues. DNA for the CDR3: TGTGCCAGCAGCGGGGCGGGAGGCACCAACGAGCAGTACTTC. Translation gives CASSGAGGTNEQYF. Complete variable domain (other parts from reference TRBV7-9 and TRBJ2-7): DTGVSQNPRHKITKRGQNVTFRCDPISEHNRLYWYRQTLGQGPEFLTYFQNEAQLEKSRLLSDRFSAERPKGSFSTLEIQRTEQGDSAMYLCASSGAGGTNEQYFGPGTRLTVT.

In this sample, this clonotype turned up many times. The CDR3 spells CATSRSSGHLTEAFF. The CDR3, as DNA: TGTGCCACCAGCAGAAGCTCGGGACACCTCACTGAAGCTTTCTTT. The V gene is TRBV15, the J gene TRBJ1-1; tentatively, D is TRBD1 (6 bases). From germline, CDR1 is LNHNV and CDR2 YYDKDF (reference sequence). Trimming removed 2 bases from V and 4 bases from J, with 14 bases in between. The CDR3 loop spans 15 amino acids.

The chain carries TRBV7-9 and TRBJ2-2; possible D gene TRBD2, 6 bases. Germline V CDR1 and CDR2: SEHNR, FQNEAQ (reference sequence). This CDR3 has 13 residues. With 6 bases removed from V and 6 bases from J, the gap between germline ends came to 11 bases. CDR3 coding DNA: TGTGCCAGCAGGTCCGGGGGACCCGGGGAGCTGTTTTTT. Translated, it gives CASRSGGPGELFF.

This clonotype was detected ten times or more. The CDR3 DNA reads TGTGCCAGCAGTAACCGGGACAGTTGGTACGAGCAGTACTTC. Translating it yields CASSNRDSWYEQYF. The J gene is TRBJ2-7, the V gene TRBV6-1; 7 bases are a match to TRBD1. With 5 bases clipped from V and 4 bases from J, the junction kept 8 bases outside the gene matches. There are 14 residues in the CDR3. CDR1 and CDR2 (germline): MNHNS, SASEGT.

This clonotype was counted ten times or more. The J gene is TRBJ2-3, the V gene TRBV7-2; no definite D call. Germline lookup yields CDR1 SGHTA and CDR2 FQGNSA. The CDR3 extends over 16 amino acids. Trimming took 4 bases from V and 2 from J, leaving 16 bases between them. Here the CDR3 reads CASSSELAPLTDTQYF. CDR3 DNA sequence: TGTGCCAGCAGCTCAGAATTAGCTCCCCTCACAGATACGCAGTATTTT.